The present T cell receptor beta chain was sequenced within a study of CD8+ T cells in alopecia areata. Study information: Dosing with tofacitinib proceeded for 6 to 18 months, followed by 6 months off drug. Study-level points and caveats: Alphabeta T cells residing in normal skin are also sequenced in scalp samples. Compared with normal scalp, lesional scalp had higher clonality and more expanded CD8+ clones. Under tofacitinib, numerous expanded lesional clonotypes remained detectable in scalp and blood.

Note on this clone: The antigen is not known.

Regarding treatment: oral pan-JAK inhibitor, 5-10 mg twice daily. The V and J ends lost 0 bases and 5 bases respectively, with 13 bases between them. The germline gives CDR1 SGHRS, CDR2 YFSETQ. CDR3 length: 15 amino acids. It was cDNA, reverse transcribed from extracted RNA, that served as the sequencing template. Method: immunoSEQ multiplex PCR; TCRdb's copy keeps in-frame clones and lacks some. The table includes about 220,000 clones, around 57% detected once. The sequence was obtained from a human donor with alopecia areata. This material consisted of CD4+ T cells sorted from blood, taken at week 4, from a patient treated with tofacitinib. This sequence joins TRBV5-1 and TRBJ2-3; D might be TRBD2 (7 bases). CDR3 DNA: TGCGCCAGCAGCTTGGTCGCGGGGGCAAGAGATACGCAGTATTTT. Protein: CASSLVAGARDTQYF.